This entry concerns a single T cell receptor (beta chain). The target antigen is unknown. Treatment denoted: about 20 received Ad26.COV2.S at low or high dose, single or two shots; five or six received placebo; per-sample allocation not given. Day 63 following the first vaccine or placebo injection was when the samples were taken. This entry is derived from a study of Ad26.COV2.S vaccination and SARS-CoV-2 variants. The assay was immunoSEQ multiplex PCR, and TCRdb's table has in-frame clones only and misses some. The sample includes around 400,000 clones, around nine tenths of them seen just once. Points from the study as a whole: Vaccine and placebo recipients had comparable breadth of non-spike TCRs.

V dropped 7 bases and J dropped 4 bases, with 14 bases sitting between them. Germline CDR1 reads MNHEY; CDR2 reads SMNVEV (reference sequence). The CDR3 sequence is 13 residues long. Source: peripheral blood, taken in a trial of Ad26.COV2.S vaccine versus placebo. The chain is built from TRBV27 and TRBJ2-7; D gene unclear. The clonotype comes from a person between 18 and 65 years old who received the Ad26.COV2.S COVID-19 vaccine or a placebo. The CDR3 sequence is CASKARIGYEQYF. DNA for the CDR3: TGTGCCAGCAAGGCACGGATTGGATACGAGCAGTACTTC.